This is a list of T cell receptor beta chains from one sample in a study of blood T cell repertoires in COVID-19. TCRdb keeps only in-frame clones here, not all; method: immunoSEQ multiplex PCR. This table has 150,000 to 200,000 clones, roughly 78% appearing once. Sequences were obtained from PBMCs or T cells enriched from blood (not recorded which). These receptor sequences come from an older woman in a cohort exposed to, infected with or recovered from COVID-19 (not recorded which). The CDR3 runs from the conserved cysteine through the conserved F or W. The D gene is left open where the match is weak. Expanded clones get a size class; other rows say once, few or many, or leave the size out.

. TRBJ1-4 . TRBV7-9 TGTGCCAGCAGCCCGGCGGCAGATAATGAAAAACTGTTTTTT CASSPAADNEKLFF
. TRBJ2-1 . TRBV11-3 TGTGCCAGCAGCTTAAGGTGGGGCCGAGACAATGAGCAGTTCTTC CASSLRWGRDNEQFF
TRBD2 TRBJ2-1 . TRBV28 TGTGCCAGCAGCCTACCGGCAGCGGGAGGGGTTAATGAGCAGTTCTTC CASSLPAAGGVNEQFF
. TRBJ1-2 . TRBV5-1 TGCGCCAGCAGTCTGACAAAGAACTATGGCTACACCTTC CASSLTKNYGYTF
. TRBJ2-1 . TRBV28 TGTGCCAGCAGACTTGACAGGTACAATGAGCAGTTCTTC CASRLDRYNEQFF
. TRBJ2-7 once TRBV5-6 TGTGCCAGCAGCTTGGAGTACTACGGTACCTACGAGCAGTACTTC CASSLEYYGTYEQYF
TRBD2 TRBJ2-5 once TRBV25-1 TGTGCCAGCAGTAACCTAGGGAGGGCCCAAGAGACCCAGTACTTC CASSNLGRAQETQYF
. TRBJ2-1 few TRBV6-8 TGTGCCAGCAGTTACCCGGACATCCCCCGTGACAATGAGCAGTTCTTC CASSYPDIPRDNEQFF
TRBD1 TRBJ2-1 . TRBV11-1 TGTGCCAGCAGCTTAAAAGACAGGGTCGAGCAGTTCTTC CASSLKDRVEQFF
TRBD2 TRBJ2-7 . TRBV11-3 TGTGCCAGCAGCCGCGGGACTAGCGACGACGAGCAGTACTTC CASSRGTSDDEQYF
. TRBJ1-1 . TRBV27 TGTGCCAGCAGTGGACAGCCATTGAACACTGAAGCTTTCTTT CASSGQPLNTEAFF
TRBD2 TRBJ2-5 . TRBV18 TGTGCCAGCTCAGCCTTGGCGGGAGCAGTGGAGACCCAGTACTTC CASSALAGAVETQYF
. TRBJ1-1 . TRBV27 TGTGCCAGCAGGGCCCGCGGTGGTACTGAAGCTTTCTTT CASRARGGTEAFF
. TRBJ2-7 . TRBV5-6 TGTGCCAGCAGTCTCCTCTTGAGCTTAGAGCAGTACTTC CASSLLLSLEQYF
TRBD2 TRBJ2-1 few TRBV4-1 TGCGCCAGCAGCCAAGAGAGGGCGGGAGCCTACAATGAGCAGTTCTTC CASSQERAGAYNEQFF
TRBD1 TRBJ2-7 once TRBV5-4 TGTGCCAGCAGCTTTTCAGGGGGCATCGAGCAGTACTTC CASSFSGGIEQYF
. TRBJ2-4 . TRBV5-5 TGTGCCAGCAGCGGACTTAGGAACATTCAGTACTTC CASSGLRNIQYF
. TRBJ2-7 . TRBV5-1 TGCGCCAGCAGCTTGGAGACAGGTTACTCCTACGAGCAGTACTTC CASSLETGYSYEQYF
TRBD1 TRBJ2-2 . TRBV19 TGTGCCAGTAGTATGCGGACAGGGGATAGAGAGCTGTTTTTT CASSMRTGDRELFF
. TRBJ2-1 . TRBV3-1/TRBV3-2 TGTGCCAGCAGCCAAGACACAGTTCGGAATGAGCAGTTCTTC CASSQDTVRNEQFF
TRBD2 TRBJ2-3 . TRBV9 TGTGCCAGCAGTACTTTCGGGGGGAGTTCCACAGATACGCAGTATTTT CASSTFGGSSTDTQYF
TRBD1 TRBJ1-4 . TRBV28 TGTGCCAGCAGTTTCGGGACAGCAAATGAAAAACTGTTTTTT CASSFGTANEKLFF